Shown below are 27 T cell receptor beta chains from a single sample sequenced in a study of blood T cell repertoires in COVID-19. Produced via immunoSEQ multiplex PCR; TCRdb's table is partial and in-frame only. The sample yields about 16,000 clones, about four fifths seen once. The sample comprised peripheral blood. These receptors originate from a woman between 70 and 85 years old with active COVID-19.

The CDR3: CASRPLRGLDQPQHF. CDR3 nucleotides: TGTGCCAGCAGACCCCTCAGGGGGCTTGATCAGCCCCAGCATTTT. This chain links TRBV27 with TRBJ1-5, with 8 nucleotides matching TRBD1. Germline V CDR1 and CDR2: MNHEY, SMNVEV (reference sequence). The CDR3 spans 15 residues. Unmatched junction bases numbered 9, after V lost 6 bases and J lost 5 bases.

V is TRBV15 and J is TRBJ2-3; D possibly corresponds to TRBD1 (5 bases). Germline V gene sequence: CDR1 LNHNV, CDR2 YYDKDF (reference sequence). This CDR3 region has 15 residues. V was shortened by 0 bases and J by 2 bases, with 9 bases between the two germline ends. The CDR3 protein is CATSRDRQYTDTQYF. Written as DNA, the CDR3 is TGTGCCACCAGCAGAGATCGACAGTACACAGATACGCAGTATTTT. Full variable domain (remainder filled in from reference TRBV15 and TRBJ2-3): DAMVIQNPRYQVTQFGKPVTLSCSQTLNHNVMYWYQQKSSQAPKLLFHYYDKDFNNEADTPDNFQSRRPNTSFCFLDIRSPGLGDTAMYLCATSRDRQYTDTQYFGPGTRLTVL.

This chain connects TRBV7-2 to TRBJ2-7; 7 bases are a match to TRBD1. Germline-derived CDR1 and CDR2 are SGHTA and FQGNSA. The CDR3 contains 13 residues. The trim removed 5 bases at V and 4 bases at J, leaving 5 bases unmatched. CDR3 amino acids: CASSVDRAYEQYF. The DNA of the CDR3 is TGTGCCAGCAGCGTCGACAGGGCGTACGAGCAGTACTTC.

This chain uses TRBV18 with TRBJ1-3; 7 bases match TRBD1. The germline V gene has CDR1 KGHSH and CDR2 LQKENI. Losses at the gene ends were 2 bases for V and 4 bases for J; bases not matched to a gene: 8. This CDR3 comprises 16 residues. This CDR3 reads CASSPEATGVGNTIYF. CDR3 DNA: TGTGCCAGCTCACCAGAAGCTACAGGGGTAGGAAACACCATATATTTT. Full variable domain (rest looked up from reference TRBV18 and TRBJ1-3): NAGVMQNPRHLVRRRGQEARLRCSPMKGHSHVYWYRQLPEEGLKFMVYLQKENIIDESGMPKERFSAEFPKEGPSILRIQQVVRGDSAAYFCASSPEATGVGNTIYFGEGSWLTVV.

The V gene is TRBV20-1, the J gene TRBJ2-3; TRBD2 matches at 8 bases. Losses at the gene ends were 3 bases for V and 1 base for J; bases not matched to a gene: 12. The CDR3 is 17 residues long. Germline V CDR1 and CDR2: DFQATT, SNEGSKA (reference sequence). This CDR3 reads CSASPLSGERGTDTQYF. DNA for the CDR3: TGCAGTGCTAGTCCCCTTAGCGGGGAGCGGGGCACAGATACGCAGTATTTT.

In this sample, this clone turned up a few times. The V gene is TRBV24-1, the J gene TRBJ1-1, with 9 bases matching TRBD1. CDR3 length: 14 residues. CDR1 and CDR2 from the germline V gene are KGHDR and SFDVKD. With V trimmed by 3 bases and J by 10 bases, 8 bases remained unmatched. The CDR3 sequence: CATSDGTPGQGAFF. The DNA for the CDR3 is TGTGCCACCAGTGATGGAACTCCGGGACAGGGAGCTTTCTTT.

This chain uses TRBV6-5 with TRBJ1-1, with 9 nucleotides matching TRBD1. Germline V gives CDR1 MNHEY, CDR2 SVGAGI. The V and J ends lost 6 bases and 4 bases, in that order; junction bases with no gene match: 6. The CDR3 spans 14 residues. CDR3 in DNA: TGTGCCAGCAGGGGGACAGGGCCGAGCACTGAAGCTTTCTTT. Its translation: CASRGTGPSTEAFF.

This clone has just one count. The V and J genes are TRBV18 and TRBJ1-2, with 10 bases matching TRBD1. Germline CDR1 and CDR2: KGHSH and LQKENI. J was trimmed by 13 bases and V by 3 bases; bases with no gene match: 5. The CDR3 spans 12 residues. CDR3 residues: CASSPGTGEVTF. CDR3 DNA sequence: TGTGCCAGCTCACCTGGGACAGGGGAAGTCACCTTC.

CDR3: CASSPPRGTGDDTGTQYF. In nucleotides, the CDR3 is TGTGCCAGCTCACCCCCGCGGGGGACAGGGGACGATACTGGGACCCAGTACTTC. The chain couples TRBV18 to TRBJ2-5; 10 positions agree with TRBD1. Germline CDR1 reads KGHSH; CDR2 reads LQKENI. This CDR3 region has 18 residues. V was clipped by 3 bases and J by 7 bases; unmatched bases: 17.

J is TRBJ2-1 and V is TRBV11-2, with D unresolved. The CDR3 covers 14 residues. Looked up from germline, CDR1 is SGHAT and CDR2 is FQNNGV. Trimming left V 1 base short and J 0 bases short, with 4 bases between. The CDR3 loop reads CASSLVVSYNEQFF. CDR3 sequence (DNA): TGTGCCAGCAGCTTAGTAGTCTCCTACAATGAGCAGTTCTTC. Full variable domain (rest looked up from reference TRBV11-2 and TRBJ2-1): EAGVAQSPRYKIIEKRQSVAFWCNPISGHATLYWYQQILGQGPKLLIQFQNNGVVDDSQLPKDRFSAERLKGVDSTLKIQPAKLEDSAVYLCASSLVVSYNEQFFGPGTRLTVL.

In its sample, this clone was seen a few times. J is TRBJ1-1 and V is TRBV5-1; possibly TRBD1 for D (5 bases). This CDR3 is 14 amino acids long. V lost 3 bases, J lost 6 bases, and 15 bases lay in between. Germline-derived CDR1 and CDR2 are SGHRS and YFSETQ. CDR3 protein: CASSSLSDSPEAFF. The CDR3 nucleotides are TGCGCCAGCAGCTCTCTTTCTGACAGCCCTGAAGCTTTCTTT.

The chain joins TRBV28 to TRBJ1-5, with a possible D match to TRBD1 (5 bases). V lost 7 bases and J 2 bases, leaving 15 bases between the germline ends. There are 15 residues in the CDR3. Per germline, CDR1 MDHEN and CDR2 SYDVKM. Here the CDR3 reads CASTETGVRNQPQHF. The CDR3 DNA sequence: TGTGCCAGCACGGAGACGGGGGTTCGCAATCAGCCCCAGCATTTT.

The chain recombines TRBV4-3 with TRBJ2-2; 10 bases map to TRBD2. This CDR3 has 15 amino acids. The V gene's germline CDR1 is LGHNA and CDR2 YSLEER. V lost 0 bases and J lost 8; bases outside the gene matches: 3. The CDR3 DNA is TGCGCCAGCAGCCAAGATACTAGCGGGAAGGGGGAGCTGTTTTTT. It yields the protein CASSQDTSGKGELFF.

The chain has TRBV20-1 and TRBJ1-5; the match to TRBD1 covers 10 bases. The J segment lost 5 bases and the V segment lost 3 bases, leaving 7 bases of the junction unmatched. The CDR3 sequence is 15 residues long. Germline V gene data show CDR1 as DFQATT and CDR2 as SNEGSKA (reference sequence). The CDR3, as DNA: TGCAGTGCTAGTTCCAGGACAGGGGGATATCAGCCCCAGCATTTT. Protein sequence: CSASSRTGGYQPQHF.

Concerning this clone itself: The junction shows a germline mismatch at one end, possibly a read error. This chain links TRBV3-1 (or the pseudogene TRBV3-2) with TRBJ1-3; 8 bases are shared with TRBD1. In germline, CDR1 is LGHDT, CDR2 YNNKEL (reference sequence). The CDR3 contains 11 residues. CDR3 nucleotide sequence: TGTGCCAGCAGCTCAGGACAGGGTATACATTTT. It specifies CASSSGQGIHF.

This clone turned up a few times. The gene calls are TRBV6-2 or TRBV6-3 and TRBJ2-7, with 9 nucleotides matching TRBD1. The trim removed 5 bases at V and 12 bases at J, leaving 8 bases unmatched. CDR1 and CDR2 (germline): MNHEY, SVGEGT. This CDR3 has 12 residues. In DNA, the CDR3 is TGTGCCAGCAGTCAAACAGGGGGCCACGGGTACTTC. Translating it yields CASSQTGGHGYF.

The V call is TRBV28, the J call TRBJ2-1, with D possibly being TRBD2 (5 bases). The germline gives CDR1 MDHEN, CDR2 SYDVKM. This CDR3 comprises 13 residues. V lost 5 bases, J lost 3 bases, and 8 bases lay in between. This CDR3 is CASSGGYYNEQFF. CDR3 in DNA: TGTGCCAGCAGTGGCGGGTACTACAATGAGCAGTTCTTC.

The gene calls are TRBV2 and TRBJ2-7; D might be TRBD1 (5 bases). The CDR3 totals 15 residues. Trimming took off 6 bases at V and 0 bases at J, with 15 bases between the two ends. Germline CDR1 reads SNHLY; CDR2 reads FYNNEI. CDR3 in amino acids: CASRAGSRSSYEQYF. The CDR3 region has the DNA TGTGCCAGCAGAGCAGGGTCGAGGAGCTCCTACGAGCAGTACTTC.

The chain uses TRBV7-2 and TRBJ1-1; D not resolved. V lost 7 bases to trimming and J lost 0 bases, with 12 bases between them. The CDR3 loop spans 14 amino acids. Germline assignment: CDR1 SGHTA and CDR2 FQGNSA. CDR3 bases: TGTGCCAGCATCCCCTGGCCGATGAACACTGAAGCTTTCTTT. Its protein is CASIPWPMNTEAFF.

This chain joins TRBV6-1 and TRBJ2-6, with TRBD1 as a possible D gene (5 bases). Between the trimmed V and J ends, which lost 2 bases and 3 bases, there was a span of 5 bases. Germline CDR1 reads MNHNS; CDR2 reads SASEGT. The CDR3 is 14 amino acids. CDR3 sequence reads: CASSEQGGANVLTF. The CDR3 DNA follows: TGTGCCAGCAGTGAACAGGGTGGGGCCAACGTCCTGACTTTC.

The chain joins TRBV15 to TRBJ2-1; TRBD2 aligns across 9 bases. With V trimmed by 6 bases and J by 2 bases, 5 bases remained unmatched. The CDR3 runs 15 residues. Germline V CDR1 and CDR2: LNHNV, YYDKDF (reference sequence). DNA for the CDR3: TGTGCCACCAGTTTTGGCGGGAGGGCCTACAATGAGCAGTTCTTC. Translating gives CATSFGGRAYNEQFF.

This sequence joins TRBV28 and TRBJ2-7; tentative D call: TRBD1 (5 bases). Germline V gives CDR1 MDHEN, CDR2 SYDVKM. The CDR3 length is 11 residues. V was cut by 7 bases and J by 4 bases, with 8 bases left in between. The CDR3 here is CASTGQYEQYF. CDR3 sequence (DNA): TGTGCCAGCACAGGGCAGTACGAGCAGTACTTC.

This clone was seen only once. The gene calls are TRBV24-1 and TRBJ2-2; D perhaps matches TRBD2 (6 bases). V was shortened by 4 bases and J by 1 base, with 15 bases between the two germline ends. This CDR3 contains 17 residues. CDR1 is KGHDR and CDR2 is SFDVKD in the germline V gene. The CDR3 reads CATSEPGLPVNTGELFF. The CDR3, as DNA: TGTGCCACCAGTGAACCCGGACTACCTGTGAACACCGGGGAGCTGTTTTTT.

The gene calls are TRBV27 and TRBJ2-5; 12 bases line up with TRBD2. This CDR3 contains 20 residues. Losses at the gene ends were 2 bases for V and 5 bases for J; bases not matched to a gene: 18. Germline V gene lookup returns CDR1 MNHEY and CDR2 SMNVEV (reference sequence). The CDR3 sequence: CASSLAPGLAGGPLGETQYF. The CDR3 DNA sequence: TGTGCCAGCAGTTTAGCCCCGGGGCTAGCGGGAGGGCCTCTTGGGGAGACCCAGTACTTC.

The chain recombines TRBV2 with TRBJ2-3, with 9 bases aligning to TRBD2. J lost 4 bases, V lost 6 bases, and 5 bases had no gene match. The CDR3 has 14 residues. The germline gives CDR1 SNHLY, CDR2 FYNNEI. The CDR3 sequence is CASRVSGSADTQYF. The CDR3 nucleotides read TGTGCCAGCAGGGTTAGCGGGAGCGCAGATACGCAGTATTTT.

V usage is TRBV3-1 (or the pseudogene TRBV3-2) and J usage is TRBJ2-7; 7 positions match TRBD2. With 4 bases clipped from V and 5 bases from J, the junction kept 8 bases outside the gene matches. The V gene's germline CDR1 is LGHDT and CDR2 YNNKEL (reference sequence). The CDR3 has 14 amino acids. The CDR3 spells CASSPRGGSNEQYF. The CDR3 DNA is TGTGCCAGCAGCCCCCGGGGCGGGAGTAACGAGCAGTACTTC.

This clone has just one count. The V and J genes are TRBV5-6 and TRBJ1-2; possible D gene TRBD1, 5 bases. In germline, CDR1 is SGHDT, CDR2 YYEEEE. V gave up 4 bases and J gave up 4 bases, with 14 bases separating them. The CDR3 runs to 14 residues. Here the CDR3 reads CASSGRGLIYGYTF. CDR3 coding DNA: TGTGCCAGCAGCGGGAGGGGCCTAATCTATGGCTACACCTTC.